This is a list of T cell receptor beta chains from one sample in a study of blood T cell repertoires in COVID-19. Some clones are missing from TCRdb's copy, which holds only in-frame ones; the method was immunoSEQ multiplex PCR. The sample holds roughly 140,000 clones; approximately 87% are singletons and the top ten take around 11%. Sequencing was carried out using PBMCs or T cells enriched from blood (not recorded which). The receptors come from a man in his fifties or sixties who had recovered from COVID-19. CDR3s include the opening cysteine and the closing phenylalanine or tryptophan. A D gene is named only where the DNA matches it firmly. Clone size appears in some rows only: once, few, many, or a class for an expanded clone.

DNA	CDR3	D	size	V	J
TGTGCCAGTAGTATAGTGATTCGCGACACTGAAGCTTTCTTT	CASSIVIRDTEAFF	.	.	TRBV19	TRBJ1-1
TGCGCCAGCAGCCAAGAGTCACAGGGGGCGAACGAAAAACTGTTTTTT	CASSQESQGANEKLFF	TRBD1	.	TRBV4-1	TRBJ1-4
TGCAGCGTTATCACCGGGACAACCCATGGCGAGCAGTACTTC	CSVITGTTHGEQYF	.	.	TRBV29-1	TRBJ2-7
TGTGCCATCAGTGAAGGGACAGACTCCTACAATGAGCAGTTCTTC	CAISEGTDSYNEQFF	TRBD1	once	TRBV10-3	TRBJ2-1
TGTGCCAGCTGGGCCGGGACAGGGGAGAAAAAACTGTTTTTT	CASWAGTGEKKLFF	TRBD1	few	TRBV11-2	TRBJ1-4
TGTGCCAGCAGCCCAGGGTTCGGGTTGAACACTGAAGCTTTCTTT	CASSPGFGLNTEAFF	.	.	TRBV5-6	TRBJ1-1
TGTGCCACCAGCAATGGGCAGGGATCACCCCTCCACTTT	CATSNGQGSPLHF	.	.	TRBV15	TRBJ1-6
TGTGCCTGGAGTAGGGAGAGCACTAACTATGGCTACACCTTC	CAWSRESTNYGYTF	.	.	TRBV30	TRBJ1-2
TGTGCCAGTTCTCGGGGGGTTCGCTACGAGCAGTACTTC	CASSRGVRYEQYF	TRBD2	.	TRBV19	TRBJ2-7
TGCGCCAGCAGCGAGGACACAGGGAGTGAGCAGTTCTTC	CASSEDTGSEQFF	.	.	TRBV5-1	TRBJ2-1
TGTGCCAGCAAAGGGGACTTAGCGGGCCAGGGAGAGACCCAGTACTTC	CASKGDLAGQGETQYF	TRBD2	few	TRBV2	TRBJ2-5
TGTGCCAGCAGCTTAGTAGCGGGGGCCTACGAGCAGTACTTC	CASSLVAGAYEQYF	TRBD2	.	TRBV7-8	TRBJ2-7
TGTGCCACCAGCCTCCGGGGAGGAGGGCACGGCTACACCTTC	CATSLRGGGHGYTF	.	.	TRBV15	TRBJ1-2
TGTGCCAGCAGCCATATCGGGAGGTACGGCTACACCTTC	CASSHIGRYGYTF	.	.	TRBV3-1/TRBV3-2	TRBJ1-2
TGTGCCAGCAGTTTAGCCGGCGGGGGGACTGAAGCTTTCTTT	CASSLAGGGTEAFF	.	once	TRBV28	TRBJ1-1
TGTGCCAACCCCCACCCCAGCGGGAGGGCCCTAGATACGCAGTATTTT	CANPHPSGRALDTQYF	TRBD2	.	TRBV27	TRBJ2-3
TGTGCCAGCAGGGACAGGGGGATGTATACGCAGTATTTT	CASRDRGMYTQYF	TRBD1	.	TRBV7-2	TRBJ2-3
TGTGCCAGCACCCTCGCTGGACAGGGGGACTATGGCTACACCTTC	CASTLAGQGDYGYTF	TRBD1	.	TRBV28	TRBJ1-2
TGTGCCAGCAGTTCAAACGAGCAGTACTTC	CASSSNEQYF	.	.	TRBV28	TRBJ2-7
TGTGCCAGCAGCCAGGCAGGGATGAGCAATCAGCCCCAGCATTTT	CASSQAGMSNQPQHF	.	.	TRBV3-1/TRBV3-2	TRBJ1-5
TGTGCCAGCAGTCTACAGGGTAATTCACCCCTCCACTTT	CASSLQGNSPLHF	.	.	TRBV2	TRBJ1-6
TGTGCCAGCAGCCAGGGGAGGGGACAGGTGGTGGAAGGCTACACCTTC	CASSQGRGQVVEGYTF	TRBD1	once	TRBV4-2	TRBJ1-2
TGTGCCATTTCATCCGGGACACCTCTTGCCGAGCAGTACTTC	CAISSGTPLAEQYF	.	.	TRBV10-3	TRBJ2-7
TGTGCCAGCTCACCAGGACAGGGAACCTACGAGCAGTACTTC	CASSPGQGTYEQYF	TRBD1	.	TRBV18	TRBJ2-7
TGTGCCAGCAATCGACCCCAGGCTCCGAACACTGAAGCTTTCTTT	CASNRPQAPNTEAFF	.	.	TRBV28	TRBJ1-1
TGTGCCAGCAGCCCGGGGAGGAGGGAAAGGAACACCGGGGAGCTGTTTTTT	CASSPGRRERNTGELFF	.	.	TRBV11-2	TRBJ2-2
TGCGCCAGCAGCTGGCTCGGGACAGATACGCAGTATTTT	CASSWLGTDTQYF	.	.	TRBV5-1	TRBJ2-3
TGTGCCAGCAGTGGAGGTCTCGAGAAGCAGTTCTTC	CASSGGLEKQFF	.	.	TRBV7-9	TRBJ2-1
TGTGCCAGCAGCTTAGATCCTAGCGGGAATCTATACGAGCAGTACTTC	CASSLDPSGNLYEQYF	TRBD2	.	TRBV11-2	TRBJ2-7
TGCAGCTCTGTCTGGACAGGCATCACAGATACGCAGTATTTT	CSSVWTGITDTQYF	TRBD1	.	TRBV29-1	TRBJ2-3
TGTGCCAGCAGCGTAGGGCCTGGCGGGAGGGGGGAGACCCAGTACTTC	CASSVGPGGRGETQYF	TRBD2	.	TRBV9	TRBJ2-5
TGTGCCAGTAGTGCCGCCGGGGGGACAGGGACTAATCAGCCCCAGCATTTT	CASSAAGGTGTNQPQHF	TRBD1	.	TRBV19	TRBJ1-5
TGTGCCAGCACCACCCTTTCCGGGTGGTCTAACTATGGCTACACCTTC	CASTTLSGWSNYGYTF	.	.	TRBV11-2	TRBJ1-2
TGTGCCAGCAGCTTCCGACAGGGGCTAAACCACGAGCAGTACTTC	CASSFRQGLNHEQYF	TRBD1	.	TRBV13	TRBJ2-7
TGTGCCAGCAGTTTGCTTGGGAGCACCGGGGAGCTGTTTTTT	CASSLLGSTGELFF	.	.	TRBV6-5	TRBJ2-2
TGCAGCGCCCCCCTTCTAACGACCGGGGAGCTGTTTTTT	CSAPLLTTGELFF	.	.	TRBV29-1	TRBJ2-2
TGCGCCAGCAGCTTGGCCCAACACTCTGGGGCCAACGTCCTGACTTTC	CASSLAQHSGANVLTF	.	once	TRBV5-1	TRBJ2-6
TGCGCCAGCAGCGCCTCCGGGACAAACGCCTACGAGCAGTACTTC	CASSASGTNAYEQYF	.	.	TRBV5-1	TRBJ2-7
TGTGCCTCTTCAGGGGGAACTGATTCACCCCTCCACTTT	CASSGGTDSPLHF	TRBD1	.	TRBV10-3	TRBJ1-6
TGTGCCAGTAGTACCAGGACGGGGGAACCCCAGCATTTT	CASSTRTGEPQHF	.	.	TRBV19	TRBJ1-5
TGTGCCAGCTCACCAAGACAGGGCCACGAGCAGTACTTC	CASSPRQGHEQYF	TRBD1	.	TRBV18	TRBJ2-7
TGTGCCAGCAGAACTAATACCTATTCACCCCTCCACTTT	CASRTNTYSPLHF	.	.	TRBV12-3/TRBV12-4	TRBJ1-6
TGTGCCATCAGTGACCGGGACTCCTACGAGCAGTACTTC	CAISDRDSYEQYF	.	.	TRBV10-3	TRBJ2-7
TGTGCCTCCGGGAGAGGGCTAGCGGGAGGAGGAGATACGCAGTATTTT	CASGRGLAGGGDTQYF	TRBD2	.	TRBV10-3	TRBJ2-3
TGTGCCAGCTCACCGAAATCCGGAGGGGCTGAAGCTTTCTTT	CASSPKSGGAEAFF	.	once	TRBV18	TRBJ1-1
TGTGCCAGCAATCTCTGGGGGGGCGCGAACACTGAAGCTTTCTTT	CASNLWGGANTEAFF	.	.	TRBV28	TRBJ1-1
TGTGCCAGCAGCCAAGAGACAGGGAGCCATGGCTACACCTTC	CASSQETGSHGYTF	TRBD1	.	TRBV3-1/TRBV3-2	TRBJ1-2
TGTGCCAGCAGTTACTCCCCGACAGGGGTCACTGAAGCTTTCTTT	CASSYSPTGVTEAFF	TRBD1	.	TRBV6-5	TRBJ1-1
TGTGCCAGCAGGTCCCTAGCGGGAGTAAGGGGGGCAGATACGCAGTATTTT	CASRSLAGVRGADTQYF	TRBD2	.	TRBV27	TRBJ2-3
TGTGCCAGCAACGAAGGGGTTTCCTATAATTCACCCCTCCACTTT	CASNEGVSYNSPLHF	.	.	TRBV5-4	TRBJ1-6
TGTGCCAGCTCACCAACCCGGACAGGGAGTCCCGAGACCCAGTACTTC	CASSPTRTGSPETQYF	TRBD1	.	TRBV18	TRBJ2-5
TGTGCCAGCAGCCAATCATCCTCTGGAAACACCATATATTTT	CASSQSSSGNTIYF	.	.	TRBV3-1/TRBV3-2	TRBJ1-3
TGTGCCAGCAGCCCCATCGGGAGCTCCTACGAGCAGTACTTC	CASSPIGSSYEQYF	.	.	TRBV5-5	TRBJ2-7
TGTGCCAGCAGCCTCCTAGCCCGCTCTGGAAACACCATATATTTT	CASSLLARSGNTIYF	.	.	TRBV7-8	TRBJ1-3
TGTGCCAGTAGTATGTTCGGGACAGTGAGCTCCTATAATTCACCCCTCCACTTT	CASSMFGTVSSYNSPLHF	TRBD1	few	TRBV19	TRBJ1-6